These 8 T cell receptor beta chains share one sample of origin, sequenced in a study of cytomegalovirus exposure and HLA in healthy donors. This PCR relied on a set of 60 Vbeta primers and 13 Jbeta primers. Produced via immunoSEQ multiplex PCR; TCRdb's table is partial and in-frame only. The sample includes under 110,000 clones, over 70% of them seen just once. Sample: PBMCs. These receptors were taken from a boy younger than 18 in good health and CMV-seronegative.

The chain recombines TRBV28 with TRBJ1-5; 8 nucleotides align to TRBD1. The length of the CDR3 is 14 residues. Losses at the gene ends were 3 bases for V and 4 bases for J; bases not matched to a gene: 2. In germline, CDR1 is MDHEN, CDR2 SYDVKM. CDR3 sequence: CASSFRTGNQPQHF. In DNA, the CDR3 is TGTGCCAGCAGTTTCCGGACAGGGAATCAGCCCCAGCATTTT.

The rearrangement links TRBV12-5 to TRBJ2-6; no clear D. V gave up 3 bases and J gave up 2 bases, with 5 bases separating them. There are 14 residues in the CDR3. Germline lookup yields CDR1 LGHNT and CDR2 FRNRAP. CDR3 bases: TGTGCTAGTGGTTTCTACGCTGGGGCCAACGTCCTGACTTTC. It codes for CASGFYAGANVLTF.

The genes are TRBV28 and TRBJ2-5; TRBD1 matches 10 bases. J gave up 13 bases and V 5 bases, and 10 bases lay outside the gene matches. Germline-derived CDR1 and CDR2 are MDHEN and SYDVKM. This CDR3 has 13 amino acids. CDR3 nucleotides: TGTGCCAGCAGTCCCCCGGGACAGGGGTTGGGGTACTTC. The encoded protein is CASSPPGQGLGYF.

V usage is TRBV5-1 and J usage is TRBJ2-2; TRBD1 agrees at 9 bases. The CDR3 extends over 16 amino acids. The germline V gene encodes CDR1 SGHRS and CDR2 YFSETQ. Trimming cost V 3 bases and J 6 bases; bases outside gene matches: 9. DNA for the CDR3: TGCGCCAGCAGCTCTGACAGGGGGTTGGCTTCCGGGGAGCTGTTTTTT. This gives the protein CASSSDRGLASGELFF.

The chain employs TRBV7-2 and TRBJ1-5; D is ambiguous. The CDR3 runs to 16 residues. The V end lost 1 base, the J end lost 2 bases, and 12 bases lay between the germline ends. The germline V gene encodes CDR1 SGHTA and CDR2 FQGNSA. The CDR3 region has the DNA TGTGCCAGCAGCTTAGGCGTTGGTGCGGGCAATCAGCCCCAGCATTTT. This codes for CASSLGVGAGNQPQHF.

The CDR3 DNA sequence: TGTGCCAGCAGTTCCCCTTGGGGGCCTCAAGAGACCCAGTACTTC. This gives the protein CASSSPWGPQETQYF. The chain joins TRBV28 to TRBJ2-5; possibly TRBD1 for D (6 bases). V was cut by 4 bases and J by 2 bases, with 14 bases left in between. This CDR3 has 15 residues. Germline CDR1 is MDHEN and CDR2 is SYDVKM.

The V call is TRBV4-3, the J call TRBJ2-6; possibly TRBD2 for D (5 bases). The CDR3 contains 16 residues. V lost 0 bases to trimming and J lost 0 bases, with 6 bases between them. The germline V gene has CDR1 LGHNA and CDR2 YSLEER. CDR3 nucleotides: TGCGCCAGCAGCCAAGAGAGCGGCTCTGGGGCCAACGTCCTGACTTTC. Its protein product is CASSQESGSGANVLTF.

The genes are TRBV5-5 and TRBJ1-1, with 9 bases aligning to TRBD1. CDR3 length: 16 amino acids. Germline CDR1 is SGHKS and CDR2 is YYEKEE (reference sequence). The V and J ends lost 4 bases and 1 base, in that order; junction bases with no gene match: 8. CDR3 sequence (DNA): TGTGCCAGCAGCCTACATCCGGGACAGGGGAACACTGAAGCTTTCTTT. Amino acid sequence: CASSLHPGQGNTEAFF.